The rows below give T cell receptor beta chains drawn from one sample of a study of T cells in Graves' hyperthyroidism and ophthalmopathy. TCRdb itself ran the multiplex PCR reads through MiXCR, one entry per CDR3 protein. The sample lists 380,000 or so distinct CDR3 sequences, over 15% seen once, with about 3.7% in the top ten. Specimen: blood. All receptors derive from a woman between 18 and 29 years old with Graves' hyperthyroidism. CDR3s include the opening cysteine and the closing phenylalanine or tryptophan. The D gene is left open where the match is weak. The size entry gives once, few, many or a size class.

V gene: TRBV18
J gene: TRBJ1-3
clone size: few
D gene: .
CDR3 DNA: TGTGCCAGCTCACTTATCGACAGATACTCTGGAAACACCATATATTTT
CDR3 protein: CASSLIDRYSGNTIYF

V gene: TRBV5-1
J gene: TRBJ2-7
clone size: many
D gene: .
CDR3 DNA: TGCGCCAGCAGCCGTCAGGGAATCGAGCAGTACTTC
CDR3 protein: CASSRQGIEQYF

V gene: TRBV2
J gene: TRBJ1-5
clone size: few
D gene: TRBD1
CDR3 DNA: TGTGCCAGCAGCGATACAGGGGTCCCTAATCAGCCCCAGCATTTT
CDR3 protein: CASSDTGVPNQPQHF

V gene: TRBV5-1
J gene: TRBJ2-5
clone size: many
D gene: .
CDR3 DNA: TGTGCCAGCAGCTTAGACCGGGAGACCCAGTACTTC
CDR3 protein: CASSLDRETQYF

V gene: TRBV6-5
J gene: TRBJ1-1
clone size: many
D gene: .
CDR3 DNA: TGTGCCAGCAGTACTTGGGGTACTGAAGCTTTCTTT
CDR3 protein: CASSTWGTEAFF

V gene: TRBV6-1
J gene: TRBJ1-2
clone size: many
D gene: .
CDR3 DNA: TGTGCCAGCAGTGAAGCGAGGGGAACGGGCTATGGCTACACCTTC
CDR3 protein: CASSEARGTGYGYTF

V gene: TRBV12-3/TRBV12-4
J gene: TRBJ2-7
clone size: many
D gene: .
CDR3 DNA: TGTGCCAGCAGTTTAGTTGACAGCGCGACTGAGCAGTACTTC
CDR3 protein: CASSLVDSATEQYF

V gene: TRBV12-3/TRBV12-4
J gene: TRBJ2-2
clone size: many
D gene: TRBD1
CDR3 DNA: TGTGCCAGCAGTGCCGCGACAGGGCTTGTCGGGGAGCTGTTTTTT
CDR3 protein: CASSAATGLVGELFF

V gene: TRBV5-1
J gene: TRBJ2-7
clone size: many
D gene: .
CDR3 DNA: TGCGCCAGCAGCTCCCACCTAGCTCGCGCCTACGAGCAGTACTTC
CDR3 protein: CASSSHLARAYEQYF

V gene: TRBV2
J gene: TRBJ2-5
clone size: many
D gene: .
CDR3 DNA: TGTGCCAGTCGCCGGGAGAGGGAAGAGACCCAGTACTTC
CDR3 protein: CASRREREETQYF